A selection of T cell receptor beta chains follows, all from one sample in a study of T cell repertoires in cytomegalovirus infection. Each CDR3 protein is one row after TCRdb ran MiXCR on the reads. The profile shows 200,000 or so distinct CDR3 sequences, roughly 28% of them singletons. Specimen: PBMCs. The receptors come from a human donor in good health (CMV status not recorded). Some clones in this sample may be carry-over from other donors' samples. CDR3s include the opening cysteine and the closing phenylalanine or tryptophan. D genes are given only for firm matches. A clone size is listed for some rows: how often the clone was seen (once, few, many), or a class if it is expanded.

D gene,J gene,clone size,V gene,CDR3 DNA,CDR3 protein
TRBD2,TRBJ2-2,many,TRBV20-1,TGCAGTGCTAGAGATCTAGCGGGGGGGCACACCGGGGAGCTGTTTTTT,CSARDLAGGHTGELFF
-,TRBJ2-3,-,TRBV5-4,TGTGCCAGCAGTATAAGCGCCACAGATACGCAGTATTTT,CASSISATDTQYF
-,TRBJ2-1,few,TRBV29-1,TGCAGCGTTGAAGACCTAGTGTCGGGACTGACAAACAATGAGCAGTTCTTC,CSVEDLVSGLTNNEQFF
-,TRBJ2-2,-,TRBV7-9,TGTGCCAGCAGCCGGGACCTCTTAGACGGGGAGCTGTTTTTT,CASSRDLLDGELFF
TRBD2,TRBJ2-1,-,TRBV11-2,TGTGCCAGCAGCCAGCGGGACTTCTACAATGAGCAGTTCTTC,CASSQRDFYNEQFF
-,TRBJ2-1,many,TRBV2,TGTGCCAGCAGTCAAGGACTAAACAATGAGCAGTTCTTC,CASSQGLNNEQFF
-,TRBJ2-6,few,TRBV5-5,TGTGCCAGCACCCTAAGTACAGATTCCTCTGGGGCCAACGTCCTGACTTTC,CASTLSTDSSGANVLTF
-,TRBJ2-6,-,TRBV19,TGTGCCAGTAGTCTCTCCGGGGAGGCTGGGGCCAACGTCCTGACTTTC,CASSLSGEAGANVLTF
-,TRBJ2-5,few,TRBV7-2,TGTGCCAGCAGCTTAGACCCAGGGCACTGGGAGACCCAGTACTTC,CASSLDPGHWETQYF
-,TRBJ2-6,few,TRBV5-6,TGTGCCAGCAGGCGCAGGGCCAACGTCCTGACTTTC,CASRRRANVLTF